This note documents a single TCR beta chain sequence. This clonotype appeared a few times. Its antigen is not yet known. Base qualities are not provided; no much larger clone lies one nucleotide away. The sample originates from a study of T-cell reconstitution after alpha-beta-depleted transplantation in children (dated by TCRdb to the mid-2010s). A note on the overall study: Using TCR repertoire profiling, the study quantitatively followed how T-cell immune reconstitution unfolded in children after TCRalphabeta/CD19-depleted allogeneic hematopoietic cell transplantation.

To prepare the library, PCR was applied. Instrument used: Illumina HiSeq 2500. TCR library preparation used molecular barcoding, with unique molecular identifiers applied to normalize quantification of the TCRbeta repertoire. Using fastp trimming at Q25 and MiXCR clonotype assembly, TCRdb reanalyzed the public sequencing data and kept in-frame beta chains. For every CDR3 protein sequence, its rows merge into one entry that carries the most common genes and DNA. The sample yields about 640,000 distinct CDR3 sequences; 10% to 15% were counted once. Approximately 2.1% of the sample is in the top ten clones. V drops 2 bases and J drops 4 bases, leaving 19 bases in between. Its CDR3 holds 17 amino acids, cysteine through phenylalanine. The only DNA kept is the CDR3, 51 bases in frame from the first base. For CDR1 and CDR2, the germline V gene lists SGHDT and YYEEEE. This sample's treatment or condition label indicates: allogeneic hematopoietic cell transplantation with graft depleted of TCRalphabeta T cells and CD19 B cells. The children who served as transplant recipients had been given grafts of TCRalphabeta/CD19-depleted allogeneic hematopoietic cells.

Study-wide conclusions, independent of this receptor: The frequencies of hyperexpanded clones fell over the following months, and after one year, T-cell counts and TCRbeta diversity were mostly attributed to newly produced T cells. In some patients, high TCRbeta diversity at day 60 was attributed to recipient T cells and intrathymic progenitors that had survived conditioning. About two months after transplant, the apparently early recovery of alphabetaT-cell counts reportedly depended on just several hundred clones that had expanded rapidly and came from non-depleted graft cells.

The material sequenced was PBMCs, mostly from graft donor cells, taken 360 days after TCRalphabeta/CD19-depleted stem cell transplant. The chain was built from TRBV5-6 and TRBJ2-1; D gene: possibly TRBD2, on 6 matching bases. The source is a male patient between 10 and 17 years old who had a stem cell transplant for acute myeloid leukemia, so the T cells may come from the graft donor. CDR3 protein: CASSFRDSVAAYNEQFF. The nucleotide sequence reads TGTGCCAGCAGCTTCCGAGATTCAGTAGCGGCTTACAATGAGCAGTTCTTC.